The sequence of this T cell receptor beta chain was determined in a study of blood T cells in healthy people across ages. The CDR3 extends over 14 amino acids. V lost 3 bases, J lost 4 bases, and 7 bases stayed unmatched. Germline CDR1 reads SGHRS; CDR2 reads YFSETQ. A sample-barcoded 5' primer and a J-beta primer mix were used in a second PCR of roughly 7 to 11 cycles. Each CDR3 protein gets one entry after TCRdb re-called the 5' RACE reads with MiXCR. The profile shows 450,000 to 700,000 distinct CDR3 sequences, about 26% of them singletons. The material sequenced was blood. The rearrangement links TRBV5-1 to TRBJ2-7; 7 bases map to TRBD1. The source of this sequence is a woman in her seventies in good health. The CDR3 spells CASSSTGDPYEQYF. The CDR3 nucleotides are TGCGCCAGCAGCTCTACAGGGGACCCTTACGAGCAGTACTTC.